This TCR beta chain was documented in a study of OX40 agonist ivuxolimab in advanced cancers. Study at large: Across the patients, intravenous ivuxolimab was delivered every 2 weeks at 0.01 to 10 mg/kg.

Clones were read by immunoSEQ multiplex PCR, and TCRdb kept only the in-frame ones, dropping some. The table includes tens of thousands of clones, around 89% detected once. CDR1 is SGHNT, CDR2 YENEEA, per germline. The CDR3 extends over 16 amino acids. The V gene end was trimmed by 5 bases and the J gene end by 3 bases; junction bases not matched to a gene: 12. Study conclusions and caveats: In the 0.1 to 3.0 mg/kg range, CD4+ and CD8+ blood T cells had expanded clonally by week 6.

Comments on this clone: What it binds is not known.

The rearrangement links TRBV11-3 to TRBJ2-7; 8 bases map to TRBD1. This sample comprised CD4+ or CD8+ T cells sorted from blood, obtained in a trial of the OX40 agonist ivuxolimab. This sequence was found in an adult with an advanced solid tumor such as melanoma, head and neck, liver or kidney cancer. CDR3 in amino acids: CASSPWTGTARYEQYF. CDR3 DNA sequence: TGTGCCAGCAGCCCATGGACAGGGACAGCCCGCTACGAGCAGTACTTC. Drawing the rest from reference TRBV11-3 and TRBJ2-7, the complete variable domain is EAGVVQSPRYKIIEKKQPVAFWCNPISGHNTLYWYLQNLGQGPELLIRYENEEAVDDSQLPKDRFSAERLKGVDSTLKIQPAELGDSAVYLCASSPWTGTARYEQYFGPGTRLTVT.